A selection of T cell receptor beta chains follows, all from one sample in a study of blood T cells in healthy people across ages. TCRdb re-called the 5' RACE reads through MiXCR, storing one row per CDR3 protein. The sample has 850,000 to 1,100,000 distinct CDR3 sequences, 35% to 40% seen once. Sequenced sample: blood. The source of these receptors is a man aged 18 to 30 in good health. Each CDR3 is given with its conserved first and last residue. Fields, in order: J gene, clone size, CDR3 length, V gene, D gene, CDR3 protein, CDR3 DNA. A D gene is named only where the DNA matches it firmly. For some rows the clone size is stated as once, few or many, or as a class when expanded; others skip it.

>TRBJ2-5|NA|16|TRBV5-1|NA
CASSLVKLFKEETQYF
TGCGCCAGCAGCTTGGTAAAGTTATTCAAAGAAGAGACCCAGTACTTC
>TRBJ1-4|NA|15|TRBV4-3|NA
CASSQGGEESEKLFF
TGCGCCAGCAGCCAAGGGGGGGAAGAGAGCGAAAAACTGTTTTTT
>TRBJ2-1|NA|16|TRBV7-3|TRBD1
CASSLNAGGFFDEQFF
TGTGCCAGCAGCTTAAACGCAGGGGGTTTCTTCGATGAGCAGTTCTTC
>TRBJ1-1|many|14|TRBV27|NA
CASSLWAENTEAFF
TGTGCCAGCAGTTTGTGGGCAGAGAACACTGAAGCTTTCTTT
>TRBJ2-3|NA|16|TRBV5-1|NA
CASSLDGLTLGDTQYF
TGCGCCAGCAGCTTGGATGGACTAACTTTGGGAGATACGCAGTATTTT
>TRBJ1-5|NA|14|TRBV20-1|NA
CSARPTGNNQPQHF
TGCAGTGCTCGCCCCACAGGGAACAATCAGCCCCAGCATTTT
>TRBJ2-3|few|16|TRBV7-8|TRBD2
CASSLRTSGVRDTQYF
TGTGCCAGCAGCTTACGGACTAGCGGGGTCCGAGATACGCAGTATTTT
>TRBJ2-1|NA|15|TRBV6-6|NA
CASSYVGRSYNEQFF
TGTGCCAGCAGTTACGTTGGTCGGTCCTACAATGAGCAGTTCTTC
>TRBJ2-3|few|15|TRBV9|NA
CASSVNRGPTDTQYF
TGTGCCAGCAGCGTAAATCGGGGGCCTACAGATACGCAGTATTTT
>TRBJ2-5|few|15|TRBV28|TRBD1
CASSLRDRDLKTQYF
TGTGCCAGCAGCCTCCGGGACAGGGATTTGAAGACCCAGTACTTC
>TRBJ2-7|few|14|TRBV7-9|NA
CASSLPGGSYEQYF
TGTGCCAGCAGCCTACCCGGGGGCTCCTACGAGCAGTACTTC
>TRBJ1-4|few|18|TRBV4-3|NA
CASSQDLGREATNEKLFF
TGCGCCAGCAGCCAAGATCTCGGCAGGGAAGCAACTAATGAAAAACTGTTTTTT
>TRBJ1-2|few|14|TRBV7-2|NA
CASSPYGANYGYTF
TGTGCCAGCAGCCCTTATGGGGCTAACTATGGCTACACCTTC
>TRBJ2-7|NA|17|TRBV27|NA
CASSPDPPTRGVGTQYF
TGTGCCAGCAGCCCTGACCCCCCCACTAGGGGAGTGGGTACCCAGTACTTC
>TRBJ1-4|few|16|TRBV6-6|NA
CASKGAGWPTNEKLFF
TGTGCCAGCAAAGGGGCAGGGTGGCCGACTAATGAAAAACTGTTTTTT
>TRBJ1-1|NA|13|TRBV2|NA
CASRVDQNTEAFF
TGTGCCAGCAGGGTAGACCAGAACACTGAAGCTTTCTTT
>TRBJ2-1|NA|17|TRBV5-1|NA
CASSRVYQPLSYNEQFF
TGCGCCAGCAGCCGGGTCTATCAACCCCTATCCTACAATGAGCAGTTCTTC
>TRBJ1-2|once|13|TRBV5-5|TRBD1
CASSQQGAYGYTF
TGTGCCAGCAGCCAACAGGGGGCTTATGGCTACACCTTC
>TRBJ2-3|few|14|TRBV12-3/TRBV12-4|NA
CASTLRGSTDTQYF
TGTGCCAGCACCCTGCGGGGTAGCACAGATACGCAGTATTTT
>TRBJ2-2|NA|17|TRBV6-2/TRBV6-3|TRBD2
CASSYPTSGANTGELFF
TGTGCCAGCAGTTACCCTACTAGCGGGGCGAACACCGGGGAGCTGTTTTTT
>TRBJ2-5|NA|14|TRBV5-1|NA
CASSLDGTLGSQYF
TGCGCCAGCAGCTTGGATGGGACACTTGGTTCCCAGTACTTC
>TRBJ2-5|NA|14|TRBV7-6|TRBD1
CASSLGHRGYKQCF
TGTGCCAGCAGCTTGGGTCACAGGGGATACAAGCAGTGCTTC
>TRBJ2-5|NA|13|TRBV6-5|NA
CASRLTSYNEQYF
TGTGCCAGCAGACTCACCAGTTACAATGAGCAGTACTTC
>TRBJ1-4|NA|15|TRBV5-1|TRBD1
CASTLTGQGVEKLFF
TGCGCCAGCACTCTTACGGGACAGGGGGTTGAAAAACTGTTTTTT
>TRBJ1-1|NA|15|TRBV6-2/TRBV6-3|TRBD1
CASRPNTGENTEAFF
TGTGCCAGCAGACCAAATACAGGGGAAAACACTGAAGCTTTCTTT
>TRBJ2-7|NA|14|TRBV12-5|TRBD2
CASGLGLAGGEQYF
TGTGCTAGTGGTTTGGGACTAGCGGGGGGTGAGCAGTACTTC
>TRBJ1-1|NA|13|TRBV4-3|NA
CASSQELWAEAFF
TGCGCCAGCAGCCAAGAATTATGGGCTGAAGCTTTCTTT
>TRBJ1-2|few|11|TRBV20-1|NA
CRPAGDYGYTF
TGCAGGCCGGCGGGAGACTATGGCTACACCTTC
>TRBJ1-1|NA|16|TRBV12-3/TRBV12-4|TRBD1
CASSSPGTGLNTEAFF
TGTGCCAGCAGTTCCCCCGGGACAGGGCTGAACACTGAAGCTTTCTTT